The present T cell receptor (beta chain) was sequenced within a study of tumor and adjacent non-tumor tissue in lung cancer. Turning to the study itself: The patients, approximately nine men and roughly 5 women, were roughly 30 to 80 with stage I to III disease. Samples averaged approximately 4.2 million productive TCRbeta reads each.

The template was RNA from unsorted bulk tissue. Newly diagnosed lung cancer patients had thoracic surgery in China, August–late 2014, without prior chemotherapy. A modified ARM-PCR protocol with three rounds of nested PCR amplified TCRbeta. Via MiXCR, TCRdb re-called the multiplex PCR reads, giving one row per CDR3 protein. The data contain around 200,000 distinct CDR3 sequences, around 71% of them singletons. A remark on this clonotype: One junction end does not reproduce the germline sequence, and a read error may be involved.

The CDR3 extends over 16 amino acids. Germline CDR1 SGHDT, CDR2 YYEEEE. V usage is TRBV5-6 and J usage is TRBJ2-3; D not certain. Material for sequencing was lung tumor tissue. This TCR was recovered from a man in his sixties with non-small cell lung cancer. The CDR3 DNA is TGTGCCGGCAGCTTGGCCGTGTCCTTTCGCACAGTTACGCAGTATTTT. Its translation: CAGSLAVSFRTVTQYF. The whole variable domain, remainder taken from reference TRBV5-6 and TRBJ2-3, is DAGVTQSPTHLIKTRGQQVTLRCSPKSGHDTVSWYQQALGQGPQFIFQYYEEEERQRGNFPDRFSGHQFPNYSSELNVNALLLGDSALYLCAGSLAVSFRTVTQYFGPGTRLTVL.